Listed below are T cell receptor beta chains from one sample, sequenced in a study of Ad26.COV2.S vaccination and SARS-CoV-2 variants. This table comes from immunoSEQ multiplex PCR, and its TCRdb copy is limited to in-frame clones, with some not included. The table lists approximately 460,000 clones, nearly 90% of them singletons. This sample comprised peripheral blood, obtained in a trial of Ad26.COV2.S vaccine versus placebo. The receptors originated from a person between 18 and 60 years old who received the Ad26.COV2.S COVID-19 vaccine or a placebo. CDR3s include the opening cysteine and the closing phenylalanine or tryptophan. The D gene is left open where the match is weak. The listing skips clone size in some rows; elsewhere it reads once, few, many or a size class.

DNA: TGTGCCAGTAGTATGAGGGAAGGCACTGAAGCTTTCTTT; CDR3: CASSMREGTEAFF; J: TRBJ1-1; D: -; size: once; V: TRBV19
DNA: TGCGCCAGCAGCCCGGGAGACAGGGGACGGGGCGATGAGCAGTTCTTC; CDR3: CASSPGDRGRGDEQFF; J: TRBJ2-1; D: TRBD1; size: -; V: TRBV5-1
DNA: TGTGCCAGCAGCTTAAGGGGGGCTAGCGCAATTCAAGAGACCCAGTACTTC; CDR3: CASSLRGASAIQETQYF; J: TRBJ2-5; D: -; size: -; V: TRBV7-8
DNA: TGTGCCAGCAGTTTATTTGGGGCCAACGTCCTGACTTTC; CDR3: CASSLFGANVLTF; J: TRBJ2-6; D: -; size: -; V: TRBV12-3/TRBV12-4
DNA: TGTGCCAGCAGTTATCCGAGTGCCCACGAGCAGTACTTC; CDR3: CASSYPSAHEQYF; J: TRBJ2-7; D: -; size: -; V: TRBV6-5
DNA: TGTGCCAGTAGTGACACCAGGGATTACGAGCAGTACTTC; CDR3: CASSDTRDYEQYF; J: TRBJ2-7; D: -; size: -; V: TRBV19
DNA: TGCGCCAGCAGCCAAGATCGGAACGGGGGGGCCAGGGAGACCCAGTACTTC; CDR3: CASSQDRNGGARETQYF; J: TRBJ2-5; D: TRBD2; size: -; V: TRBV4-3
DNA: TGTGCCAGCAGCCAGCCGGGTCCCACTGAAGCTTTCTTT; CDR3: CASSQPGPTEAFF; J: TRBJ1-1; D: -; size: -; V: TRBV4-2
DNA: TGTGCCAGCAGCCTCGACAGGACTAGCGGGAGGGCGTCCTACAATGAGCAGTTCTTC; CDR3: CASSLDRTSGRASYNEQFF; J: TRBJ2-1; D: TRBD2; size: -; V: TRBV3-1/TRBV3-2
DNA: TGTGCCAGCAGTTACTCAGGATGGCAGCCCCAGCATTTT; CDR3: CASSYSGWQPQHF; J: TRBJ1-5; D: -; size: -; V: TRBV6-5
DNA: TGTGCCAGCAGCCGGGACAGGGGTTTCTCACCCCTCCACTTT; CDR3: CASSRDRGFSPLHF; J: TRBJ1-6; D: TRBD1; size: -; V: TRBV6-5
DNA: TGTGCCAGCAGTTTAATACCCCCCTCCAGCGGGGCCTCCTACGAGCAGTACTTC; CDR3: CASSLIPPSSGASYEQYF; J: TRBJ2-7; D: TRBD2; size: -; V: TRBV28
DNA: TGTGCCACCAAATTAGAGGGTACTGAAGCTTTCTTT; CDR3: CATKLEGTEAFF; J: TRBJ1-1; D: -; size: -; V: TRBV6-5
DNA: TGTGCCAGCAGCCCTCGTGGGCAGCACAGTATCACAGATACGCAGTATTTT; CDR3: CASSPRGQHSITDTQYF; J: TRBJ2-3; D: -; size: -; V: TRBV7-6